Shown below are 10 T cell receptor beta chains from a single sample sequenced in a study of patients and donors after allogeneic stem cell transplantation (dated by TCRdb to about 2020). Library prep was done by RT-PCR. Sequencing instrument: NextSeq 550. Through fastp at Q25 and MiXCR, TCRdb rebuilt clones from the public reads, retaining in-frame beta chains. CDR3 protein duplicates are merged, each entry listing the most common genes and DNA. This sample has hundreds of thousands of distinct CDR3 sequences in its table, and more than 15% of those were observed once. The top ten hold 7.2% of the sample. The specimen sequenced was blood, either unsorted or a sorted T cell fraction (not recorded which). These receptors were taken from a human donor who was either an allogeneic HSCT recipient or a stem cell or donor lymphocyte infusion donor (not recorded which). It is not recorded whose cells these are; they may come from a transplant donor.

This clonotype has a handful of counts. This chain connects TRBV20-1 to TRBJ1-1, with D hard to call. V dropped 3 bases and J dropped 1 base, with 9 bases sitting between them. The CDR3 runs to 13 residues. Per germline, CDR1 DFQATT and CDR2 SNEGSKA (reference sequence). In nucleotides, the CDR3 is TGCAGTGCTAGCCCCCCCCCGAACACTGAAGCTTTCTTT. Its translation: CSASPPPNTEAFF.

The chain combines TRBV20-1 with TRBJ2-5; possibly TRBD1 for D (8 bases). V dropped 6 bases and J dropped 4 bases, with 21 bases sitting between them. The CDR3 is 15 amino acids. CDR1 is DFQATT and CDR2 is SNEGSKA in the germline V gene (reference sequence). The CDR3 sequence: CSAYRGGKSGETQYF. The CDR3 DNA is TGCAGTGCCTACAGGGGGGGCAAATCGGGAGAGACCCAGTACTTC.

This clonotype was detected only a few times. This chain connects TRBV12-3 or TRBV12-4 to TRBJ2-3, with D unclear. CDR3 size: 11 residues. With 7 bases removed from V and 4 bases from J, the gap between germline ends came to 6 bases. CDR3 nucleotides: TGTGCCAGCACCGCGGCAGATACGCAGTATTTT. This codes for CASTAADTQYF.

The rearrangement links TRBV3-1 to TRBJ1-4; tentatively, D is TRBD1 (5 bases). This CDR3 is 15 amino acids long. Between the trimmed V and J ends, which lost 5 bases and 3 bases, there was a span of 13 bases. Germline V gene sequence: CDR1 LGHDT, CDR2 YNNKEL (reference sequence). This chain's CDR3 is CASSNRDLANEKLFF. The CDR3 DNA sequence: TGTGCCAGCAGCAACCGGGACCTCGCTAATGAAAAACTGTTTTTT.

The V call is TRBV29-1, the J call TRBJ2-7, with D perhaps TRBD1 (6 bases). Germline V lookup: CDR1 SQVTM, CDR2 ANQGSEA. Trimming removed 8 bases from V and 2 bases from J, with 13 bases in between. The CDR3 runs to 12 residues. The CDR3 coding sequence is TGCAGCTGTACAGGGACAACCTACGAGCAGTACTTC. Protein sequence: CSCTGTTYEQYF.

The rearrangement joins TRBV20-1 to TRBJ1-2; D is uncertain. The length of the CDR3 is 12 residues. The germline gives CDR1 DFQATT, CDR2 SNEGSKA (reference sequence). Trimming cost V 0 bases and J 7 bases, with 9 bases left between them. The CDR3 protein is CSARDPAGGYTF. The CDR3 region has the DNA TGCAGTGCTAGAGATCCGGCAGGTGGCTACACCTTC.

This clonotype has a handful of counts. V and J are TRBV18 and TRBJ1-1, with D perhaps matching TRBD1 (5 bases). Between the trimmed V and J ends, which lost 2 bases and 10 bases, there was a span of 14 bases. CDR1 is KGHSH, CDR2 LQKENI, per germline. The CDR3 totals 13 residues. Here the CDR3 DNA reads TGTGCCAGCTCACCAGGGGCAGGGATGTTAGCTTTCTTT. Translating it yields CASSPGAGMLAFF.

This clonotype was recorded a few times. This rearrangement joins TRBV20-1 to TRBJ2-1; 10 bases are shared with TRBD2. CDR3 length: 16 amino acids. Trimming cost V 5 bases and J 0 bases; bases outside gene matches: 7. Germline lookup yields CDR1 DFQATT and CDR2 SNEGSKA (reference sequence). Here the CDR3 reads CSAGLADFSSYNEQFF. CDR3 nucleotides: TGCAGTGCTGGACTAGCGGACTTCAGCTCCTACAATGAGCAGTTCTTC.

This chain connects TRBV20-1 to TRBJ1-4; TRBD1 matches at 7 bases. V was pared by 1 base and J by 3 bases, with 5 bases of the junction left unmatched. Germline CDR1 reads DFQATT; CDR2 reads SNEGSKA (reference sequence). This CDR3 spans 15 amino acids. The chain's CDR3 is CSARAYRGSNEKLFF. In nucleotides, the CDR3 is TGCAGTGCTAGAGCCTACAGGGGATCTAATGAAAAACTGTTTTTT.

This clonotype was seen ten or more times. The chain combines TRBV11-1 with TRBJ2-1; perhaps TRBD1 as D (8 bases). Germline V CDR1 and CDR2: SGHAT, FQDESV (reference sequence). Deletions cut 4 bases from V and 4 bases from J, with 23 bases between. The CDR3 runs 18 residues. The CDR3 DNA is TGTGCCAGCAGCTCCCTGGACAGGGCACTAGCGAGTTACAATGAGCAGTTCTTC. It translates to CASSSLDRALASYNEQFF.